This T cell receptor beta chain was obtained from a study of cytomegalovirus exposure and HLA in healthy donors. V dropped 5 bases and J dropped 2; count of bases not matched to a gene: 3. This CDR3 contains 14 residues. Germline V lookup: CDR1 SGHRS, CDR2 YFSETQ. PCR employed 60 Vbeta and 13 Jbeta primers. The protocol was immunoSEQ multiplex PCR, while the TCRdb copy is restricted to in-frame clones and leaves out a portion. The sample contains 160,000 or so clones, 70% to 85% of which appear only once. Turning to this clone: Other DNA sequences in the same sample also yield this CDR3.

The clonotype comes from a woman in her forties in good health and CMV-seronegative. This chain joins TRBV5-1 and TRBJ2-3, with 9 bases matching TRBD2. Specimen: PBMCs. The CDR3 DNA reads as TGCGCCAGCAGTAGCGGGGGTTTCACAGATACGCAGTATTTT. Its protein product is CASSSGGFTDTQYF.